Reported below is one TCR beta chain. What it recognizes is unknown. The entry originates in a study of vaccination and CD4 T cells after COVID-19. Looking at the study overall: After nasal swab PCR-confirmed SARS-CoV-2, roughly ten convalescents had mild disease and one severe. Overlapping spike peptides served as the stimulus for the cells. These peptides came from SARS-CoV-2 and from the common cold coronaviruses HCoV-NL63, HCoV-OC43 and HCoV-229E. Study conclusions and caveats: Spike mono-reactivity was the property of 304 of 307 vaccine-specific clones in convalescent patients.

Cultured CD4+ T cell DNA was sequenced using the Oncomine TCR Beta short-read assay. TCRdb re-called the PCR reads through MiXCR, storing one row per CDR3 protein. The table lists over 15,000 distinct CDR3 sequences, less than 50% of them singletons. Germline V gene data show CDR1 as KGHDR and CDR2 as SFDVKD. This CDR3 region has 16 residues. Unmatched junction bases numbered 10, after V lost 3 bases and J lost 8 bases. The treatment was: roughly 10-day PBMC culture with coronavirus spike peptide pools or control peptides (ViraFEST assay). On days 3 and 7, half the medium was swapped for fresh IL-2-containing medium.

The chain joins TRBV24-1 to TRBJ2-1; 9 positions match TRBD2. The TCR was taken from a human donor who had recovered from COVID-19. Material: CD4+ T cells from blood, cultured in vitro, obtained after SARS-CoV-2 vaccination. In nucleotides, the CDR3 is TGTGCCACCAGTGATCCCGGGACTAGCCGGTCCGATGAGCAGTTCTTC. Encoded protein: CATSDPGTSRSDEQFF.